This record covers a single T cell receptor beta chain. The germline gives CDR1 ENHRY, CDR2 SYGVKD. The CDR3 runs to 16 residues. This record comes from a study of monozygotic twins with inflammatory bowel disease. UMIs that included a 6-nucleotide sample barcode were added by template switching, which took place during cDNA synthesis. Following a re-call of the 5' RACE reads, TCRdb has one entry per CDR3 protein and lacks DNA. The sample shows some 330,000 distinct CDR3 sequences, and 5.6% sits with its ten largest clones. Whole blood supplied total RNA, and T cells were not sorted. The receptor's source is a human donor with ulcerative colitis or Crohn's disease, or a healthy co-twin of an affected twin (not recorded which). The V call is TRBV10-3, the J call TRBJ2-5; TCRdb returns TRBD1, unconfirmable since there is no DNA. The specimen was blood. The CDR3: CAISEPKTTGAETQYF.